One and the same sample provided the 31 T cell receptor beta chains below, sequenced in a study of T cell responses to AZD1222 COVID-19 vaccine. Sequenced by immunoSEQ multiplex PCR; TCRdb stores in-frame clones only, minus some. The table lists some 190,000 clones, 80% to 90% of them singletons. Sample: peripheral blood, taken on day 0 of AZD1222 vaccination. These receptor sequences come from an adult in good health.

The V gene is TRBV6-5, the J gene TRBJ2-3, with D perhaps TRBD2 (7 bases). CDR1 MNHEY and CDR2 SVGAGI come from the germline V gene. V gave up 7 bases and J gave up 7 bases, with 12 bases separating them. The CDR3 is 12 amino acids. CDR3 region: CASKGGSHTQYF. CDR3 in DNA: TGTGCCAGCAAGGGGGGGTCACATACGCAGTATTTT.

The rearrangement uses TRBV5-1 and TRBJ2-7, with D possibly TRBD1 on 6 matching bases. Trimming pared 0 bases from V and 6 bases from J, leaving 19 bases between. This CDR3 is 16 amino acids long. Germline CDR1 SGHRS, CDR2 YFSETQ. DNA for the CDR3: TGCGCCAGCAGCTTGGCCATAAGGGGGAGCAGTGGCGAGCAGTACTTC. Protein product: CASSLAIRGSSGEQYF.

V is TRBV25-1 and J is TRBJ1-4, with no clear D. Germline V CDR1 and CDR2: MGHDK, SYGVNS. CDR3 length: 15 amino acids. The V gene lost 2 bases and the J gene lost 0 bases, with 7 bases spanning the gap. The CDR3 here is CASSEREATNEKLFF. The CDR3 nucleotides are TGTGCCAGCAGTGAAAGGGAGGCAACTAATGAAAAACTGTTTTTT.

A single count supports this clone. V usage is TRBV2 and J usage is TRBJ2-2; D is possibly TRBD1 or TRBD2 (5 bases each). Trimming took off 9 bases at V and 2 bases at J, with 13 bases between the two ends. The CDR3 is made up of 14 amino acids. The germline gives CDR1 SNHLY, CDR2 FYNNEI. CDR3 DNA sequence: TGTGCCAGGTCGAGGGGCACAAACACCGGGGAGCTGTTTTTT. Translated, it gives CARSRGTNTGELFF.

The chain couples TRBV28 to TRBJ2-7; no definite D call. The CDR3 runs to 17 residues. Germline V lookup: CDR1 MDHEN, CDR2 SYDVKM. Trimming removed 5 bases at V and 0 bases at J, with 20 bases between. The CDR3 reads CASSPPGPSPFSYEQYF. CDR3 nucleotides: TGTGCCAGCAGTCCCCCGGGTCCGTCCCCGTTCTCCTACGAGCAGTACTTC.

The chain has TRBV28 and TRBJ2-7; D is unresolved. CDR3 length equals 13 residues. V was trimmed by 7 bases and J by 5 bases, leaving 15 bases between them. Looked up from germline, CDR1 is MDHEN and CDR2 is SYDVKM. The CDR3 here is CASTRPTFDEQYF. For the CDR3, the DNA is TGTGCCAGCACCCGGCCCACCTTCGACGAGCAGTACTTC.

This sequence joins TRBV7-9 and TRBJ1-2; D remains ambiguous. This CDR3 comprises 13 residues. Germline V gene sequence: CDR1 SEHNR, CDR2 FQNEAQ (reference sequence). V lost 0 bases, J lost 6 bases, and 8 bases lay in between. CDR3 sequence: CASSLAGQDGYTF. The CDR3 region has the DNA TGTGCCAGCAGCTTAGCAGGGCAGGATGGCTACACCTTC.

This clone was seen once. CDR3 sequence: CASSEAVWLPEGDTQYF. In nucleotides, the CDR3 is TGTGCCAGCAGTGAAGCGGTATGGCTGCCTGAGGGTGATACGCAGTATTTT. The rearrangement links TRBV2 to TRBJ2-3; TRBD2 might be the D (5 bases). Germline CDR1 reads SNHLY; CDR2 reads FYNNEI. This CDR3 is built from 17 residues. Trimming removed 0 bases from V and 6 bases from J, with 19 bases in between.

The DNA of the CDR3 is TGTGCCAGTCGAAGAAGAACAGGGGAATTGGTCTATGGCTACACCTTC. Encoded protein: CASRRRTGELVYGYTF. The V call is TRBV19, the J call TRBJ1-2; 7 bases agree with TRBD1. The ends lost 8 bases at V and 4 bases at J; junction bases unmatched: 16. Germline CDR1 reads LNHDA; CDR2 reads SQIVND (reference sequence). The CDR3 runs to 16 residues.

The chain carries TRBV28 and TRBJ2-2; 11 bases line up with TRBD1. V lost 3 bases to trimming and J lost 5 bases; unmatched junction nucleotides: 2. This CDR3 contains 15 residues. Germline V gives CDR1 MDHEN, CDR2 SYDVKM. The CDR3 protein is CASSLDRGRTGELFF. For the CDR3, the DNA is TGTGCCAGCAGTTTGGACAGGGGGCGAACCGGGGAGCTGTTTTTT.

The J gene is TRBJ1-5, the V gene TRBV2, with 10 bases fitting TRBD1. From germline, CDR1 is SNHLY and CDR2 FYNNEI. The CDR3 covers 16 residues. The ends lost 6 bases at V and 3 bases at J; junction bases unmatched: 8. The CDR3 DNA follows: TGTGCCAGCAGCGACGGGACAGGGGAGCTCAATCAGCCCCAGCATTTT. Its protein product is CASSDGTGELNQPQHF.

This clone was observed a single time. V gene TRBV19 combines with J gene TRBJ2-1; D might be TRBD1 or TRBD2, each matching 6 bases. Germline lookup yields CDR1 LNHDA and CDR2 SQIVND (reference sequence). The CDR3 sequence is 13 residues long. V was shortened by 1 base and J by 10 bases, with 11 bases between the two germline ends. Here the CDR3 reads CASSIAGAGEQFF. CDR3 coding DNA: TGTGCCAGTAGTATAGCGGGGGCGGGGGAGCAGTTCTTC.

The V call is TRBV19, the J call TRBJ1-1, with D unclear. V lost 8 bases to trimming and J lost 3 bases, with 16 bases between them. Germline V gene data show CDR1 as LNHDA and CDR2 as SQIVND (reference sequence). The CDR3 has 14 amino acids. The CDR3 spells CASANGMGYTEAFF. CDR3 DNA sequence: TGTGCCAGTGCTAATGGGATGGGGTACACTGAAGCTTTCTTT. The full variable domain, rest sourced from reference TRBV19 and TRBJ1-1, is DGGITQSPKYLFRKEGQNVTLSCEQNLNHDAMYWYRQDPGQGLRLIYYSQIVNDFQKGDIAEGYSVSREKKESFPLTVTSAQKNPTAFYLCASANGMGYTEAFFGQGTRLTVV.

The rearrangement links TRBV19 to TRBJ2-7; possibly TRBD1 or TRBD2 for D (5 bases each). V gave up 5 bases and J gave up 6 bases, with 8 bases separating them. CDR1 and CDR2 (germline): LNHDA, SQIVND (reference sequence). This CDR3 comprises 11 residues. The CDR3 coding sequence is TGTGCCAGTAGTGAGGGGATCGAGCAGTACTTC. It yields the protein CASSEGIEQYF.

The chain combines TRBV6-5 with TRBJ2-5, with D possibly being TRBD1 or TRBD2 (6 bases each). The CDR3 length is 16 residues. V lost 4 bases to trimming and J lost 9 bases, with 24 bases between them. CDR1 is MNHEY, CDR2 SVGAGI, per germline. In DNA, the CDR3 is TGTGCCAGCAGTTCCGCTCTGGGGGGCAGGGTCGGGGCCCAGTACTTC. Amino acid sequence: CASSSALGGRVGAQYF.

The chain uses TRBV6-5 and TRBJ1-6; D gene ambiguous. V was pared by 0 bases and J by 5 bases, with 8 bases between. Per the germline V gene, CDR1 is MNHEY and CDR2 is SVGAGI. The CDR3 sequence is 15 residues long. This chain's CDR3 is CASSYSTDNNSPLHF. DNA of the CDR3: TGTGCCAGCAGTTACTCAACGGATAATAATTCACCCCTCCACTTT.

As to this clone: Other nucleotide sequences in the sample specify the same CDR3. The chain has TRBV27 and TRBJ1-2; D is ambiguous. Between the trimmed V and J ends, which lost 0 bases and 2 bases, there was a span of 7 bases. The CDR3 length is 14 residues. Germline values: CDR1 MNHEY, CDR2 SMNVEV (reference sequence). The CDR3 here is CASSLSPTNYGYTF. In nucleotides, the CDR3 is TGTGCCAGCAGTTTATCGCCAACCAACTATGGCTACACCTTC.

CDR3 residues: CASNIGGGTDTQYF. In nucleotides, the CDR3 is TGTGCCAGCAATATAGGCGGCGGCACAGATACGCAGTATTTT. The chain is built from TRBV6-5 and TRBJ2-3; D ambiguous. This CDR3 is 14 amino acids long. Germline V gives CDR1 MNHEY, CDR2 SVGAGI. The germline V and J ends were trimmed by 7 bases and 1 base, with 12 bases remaining between them.

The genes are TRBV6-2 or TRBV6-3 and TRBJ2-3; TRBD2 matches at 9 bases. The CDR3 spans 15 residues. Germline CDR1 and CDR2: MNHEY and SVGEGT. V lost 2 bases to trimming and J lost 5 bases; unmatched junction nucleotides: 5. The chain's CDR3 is CASSYIAGVGDTQYF. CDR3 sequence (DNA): TGTGCCAGCAGTTACATAGCGGGGGTAGGAGATACGCAGTATTTT.

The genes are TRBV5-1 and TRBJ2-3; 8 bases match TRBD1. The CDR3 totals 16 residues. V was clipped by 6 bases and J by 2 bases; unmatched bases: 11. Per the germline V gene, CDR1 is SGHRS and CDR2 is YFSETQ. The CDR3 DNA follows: TGCGCCAGCAATAAGAACGGACAGGGCACCACAGATACGCAGTATTTT. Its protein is CASNKNGQGTTDTQYF.

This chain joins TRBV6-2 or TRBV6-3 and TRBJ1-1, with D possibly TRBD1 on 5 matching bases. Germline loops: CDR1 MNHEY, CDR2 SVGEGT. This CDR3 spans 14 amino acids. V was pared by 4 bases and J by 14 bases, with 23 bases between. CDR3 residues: CASSWGSNRSPSFF. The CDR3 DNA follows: TGTGCCAGCAGTTGGGGTTCGAACAGGTCCCCTTCCTTCTTT.

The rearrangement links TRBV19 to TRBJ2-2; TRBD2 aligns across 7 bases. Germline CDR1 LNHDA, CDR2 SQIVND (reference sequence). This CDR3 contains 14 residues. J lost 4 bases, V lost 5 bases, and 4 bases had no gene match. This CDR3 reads CASSPGLVTGELFF. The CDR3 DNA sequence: TGTGCCAGTAGTCCTGGACTAGTCACCGGGGAGCTGTTTTTT.

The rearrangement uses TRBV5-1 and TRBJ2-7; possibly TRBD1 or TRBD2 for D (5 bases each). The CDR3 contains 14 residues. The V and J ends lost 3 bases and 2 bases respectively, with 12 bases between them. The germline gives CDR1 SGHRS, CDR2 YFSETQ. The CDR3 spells CASSSGTKTYEQYF. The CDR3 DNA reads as TGCGCCAGCAGCTCCGGGACGAAGACCTACGAGCAGTACTTC.

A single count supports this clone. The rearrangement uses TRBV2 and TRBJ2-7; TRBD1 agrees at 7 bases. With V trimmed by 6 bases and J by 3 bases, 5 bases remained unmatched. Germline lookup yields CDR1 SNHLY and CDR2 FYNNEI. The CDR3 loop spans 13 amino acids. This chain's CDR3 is CASSRQGLYEQYF. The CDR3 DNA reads TGTGCCAGCAGCCGACAGGGCCTCTACGAGCAGTACTTC.

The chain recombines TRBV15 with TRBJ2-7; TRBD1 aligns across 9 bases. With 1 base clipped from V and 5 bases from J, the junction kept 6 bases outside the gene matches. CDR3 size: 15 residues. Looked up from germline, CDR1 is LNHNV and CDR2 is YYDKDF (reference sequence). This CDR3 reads CATSRGQGQGDEQYF. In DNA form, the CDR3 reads TGTGCCACCAGCAGAGGTCAGGGACAGGGTGACGAGCAGTACTTC. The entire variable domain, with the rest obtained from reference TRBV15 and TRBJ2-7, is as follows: DAMVIQNPRYQVTQFGKPVTLSCSQTLNHNVMYWYQQKSSQAPKLLFHYYDKDFNNEADTPDNFQSRRPNTSFCFLDIRSPGLGDTAMYLCATSRGQGQGDEQYFGPGTRLTVT.

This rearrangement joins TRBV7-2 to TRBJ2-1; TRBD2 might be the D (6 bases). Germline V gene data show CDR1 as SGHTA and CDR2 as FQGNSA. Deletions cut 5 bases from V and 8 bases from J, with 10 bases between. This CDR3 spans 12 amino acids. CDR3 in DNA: TGTGCCAGCAGCACCAGGAGGGATGAGCAGTTCTTC. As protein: CASSTRRDEQFF.

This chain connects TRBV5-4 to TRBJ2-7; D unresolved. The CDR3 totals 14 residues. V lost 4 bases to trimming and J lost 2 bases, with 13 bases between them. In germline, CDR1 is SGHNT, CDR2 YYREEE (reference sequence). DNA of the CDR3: TGTGCCAGCAGCCCCGCTCCCGACGCCTACGAGCAGTACTTC. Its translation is CASSPAPDAYEQYF.

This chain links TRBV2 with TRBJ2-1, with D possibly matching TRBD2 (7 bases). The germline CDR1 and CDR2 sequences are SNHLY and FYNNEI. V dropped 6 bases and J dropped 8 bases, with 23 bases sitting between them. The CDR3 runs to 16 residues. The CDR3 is CASSTSGGGPRDEQFF. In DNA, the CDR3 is TGTGCCAGCAGCACTTCCGGCGGGGGCCCCAGGGATGAGCAGTTCTTC.

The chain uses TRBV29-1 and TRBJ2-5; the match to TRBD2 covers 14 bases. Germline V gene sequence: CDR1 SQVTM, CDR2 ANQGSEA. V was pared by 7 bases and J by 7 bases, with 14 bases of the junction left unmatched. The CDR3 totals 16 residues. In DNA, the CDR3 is TGCAGCGGGACTAGCGGGGGGCTCCACGGGTCGGGGACCCAGTACTTC. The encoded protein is CSGTSGGLHGSGTQYF. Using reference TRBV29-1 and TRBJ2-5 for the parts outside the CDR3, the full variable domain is SAVISQKPSRDICQRGTSLTIQCQVDSQVTMMFWYRQQPGQSLTLIATANQGSEATYESGFVIDKFPISRPNLTFSTLTVSNMSPEDSSIYLCSGTSGGLHGSGTQYFGPGTRLLVL.

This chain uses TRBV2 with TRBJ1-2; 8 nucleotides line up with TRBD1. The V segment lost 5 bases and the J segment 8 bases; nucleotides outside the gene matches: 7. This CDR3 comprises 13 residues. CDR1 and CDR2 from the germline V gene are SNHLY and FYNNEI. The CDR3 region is CASSPDRAGGYTF. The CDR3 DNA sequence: TGTGCCAGCAGTCCGGACAGGGCAGGAGGCTACACCTTC.

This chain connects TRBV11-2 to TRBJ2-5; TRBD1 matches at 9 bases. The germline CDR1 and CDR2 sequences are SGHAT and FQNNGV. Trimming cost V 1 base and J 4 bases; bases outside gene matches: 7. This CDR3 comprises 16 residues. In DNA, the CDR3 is TGTGCCAGCAGCTTAGGCTCCTGGGACAGGGCAGAGACCCAGTACTTC. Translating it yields CASSLGSWDRAETQYF.